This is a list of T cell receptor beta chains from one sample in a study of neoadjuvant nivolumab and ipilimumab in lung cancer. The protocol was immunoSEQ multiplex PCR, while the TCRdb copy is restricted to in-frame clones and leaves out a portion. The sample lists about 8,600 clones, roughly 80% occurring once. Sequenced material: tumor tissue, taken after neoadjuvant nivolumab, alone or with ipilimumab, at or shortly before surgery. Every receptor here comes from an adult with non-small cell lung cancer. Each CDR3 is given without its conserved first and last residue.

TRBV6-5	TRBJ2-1	ASSYLSGVYEQF
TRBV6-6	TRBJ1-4	ASSYGKFNEKLF
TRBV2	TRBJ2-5	ASTRTSTETQY
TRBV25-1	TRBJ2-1	ASSEYIHGRARNEQF
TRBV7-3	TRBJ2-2	ASSLTWGVDVNTGELF
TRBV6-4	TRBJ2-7	ASSDREPYEQY
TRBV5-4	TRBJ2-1	ASSLDTPTGGYLGEQF
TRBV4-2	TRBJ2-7	ASSQGLRTGGHSYEQY
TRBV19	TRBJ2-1	ASTLGGNEQF
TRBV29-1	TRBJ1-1	SVAGQGGAF
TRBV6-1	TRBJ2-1	ASSGDAGAYNEQF
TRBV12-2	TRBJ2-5	ASRLNGTSDQETQY
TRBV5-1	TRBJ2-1	ASSLAEASGRVLF
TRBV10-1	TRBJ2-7	ASSPGRSYEQY
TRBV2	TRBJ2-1	ASSEGTDPYDEQF
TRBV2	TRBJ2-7	ASTRSDRYEQY
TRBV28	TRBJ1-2	ASSPHKTNYGYT